Below, 8 T cell receptor beta chains from the same sample are listed, as sequenced in a study of cytomegalovirus exposure and HLA in healthy donors. The PCR was carried out with 60 Vbeta primers and 13 Jbeta primers. Repertoires were generated with immunoSEQ multiplex PCR, while TCRdb's copy carries only in-frame clones and drops some. The data hold approximately 150,000 clones, with about 80% observed a single time. Sequencing was carried out using PBMCs. The receptors here all came from a woman aged 40 to 50 in good health and CMV-seronegative.

The chain joins TRBV28 to TRBJ1-5; no reliable D call. The ends were cut back, 6 bases at V and 5 bases at J, with 14 bases in the middle. The CDR3 contains 14 residues. Germline V gene sequence: CDR1 MDHEN, CDR2 SYDVKM. The DNA of the CDR3 is TGTGCCAGCAGCCAGGTATCCCCCCATCAGCCCCAGCATTTT. Its protein is CASSQVSPHQPQHF.

The chain combines TRBV30 with TRBJ2-7; TRBD2 might be the D (5 bases). The CDR3 consists of 13 residues. V lost 1 base and J 7 bases, leaving 14 bases between the germline ends. Germline V gene sequence: CDR1 GTSNPN, CDR2 SVGIG (reference sequence). DNA for the CDR3: TGTGCCTGGAGTGCCCGATCTACGGGAGAGCAGTACTTC. It yields the protein CAWSARSTGEQYF.

This chain connects TRBV7-3 to TRBJ1-1, with D perhaps TRBD1 (5 bases). Germline-derived CDR1 and CDR2 are SGHTA and FQGTGA. The CDR3 has 15 amino acids. Trimming removed 4 bases from V and 7 bases from J, with 19 bases in between. Here the CDR3 reads CASSSTPPTGGEAFF. The CDR3 DNA follows: TGTGCCAGCAGCTCCACCCCGCCCACGGGGGGTGAAGCTTTCTTT.

Worth noting for this clone: Other nucleotide sequences in the sample specify the same CDR3. This sequence joins TRBV5-1 and TRBJ2-5; D is possibly TRBD2 (7 bases). The CDR3 has 14 residues. V lost 4 bases to trimming and J lost 5 bases, with 15 bases between them. Germline lookup yields CDR1 SGHRS and CDR2 YFSETQ. The CDR3 sequence: CASSLGGRGETQYF. CDR3 DNA sequence: TGCGCCAGCAGCCTCGGGGGGCGAGGGGAGACCCAGTACTTC.

This chain connects TRBV5-6 to TRBJ1-1, with TRBD1 matching over 8 bases. With V trimmed by 5 bases and J by 0 bases, 12 bases remained unmatched. CDR3 length: 17 residues. Germline V gene lookup returns CDR1 SGHDT and CDR2 YYEEEE. The CDR3 sequence is CASSLAGGSHLNTEAFF. CDR3 bases: TGTGCCAGCAGTCTAGCAGGGGGCTCGCATCTGAACACTGAAGCTTTCTTT.

V and J are TRBV5-1 and TRBJ2-1; TRBD2 matches 10 bases. V lost 5 bases and J lost 7; bases outside the gene matches: 6. The germline gives CDR1 SGHRS, CDR2 YFSETQ. This CDR3 comprises 14 residues. CDR3 coding DNA: TGCGCCAGCAGGGGACTAGCGAGTGGGAATGAGCAGTTCTTC. This encodes CASRGLASGNEQFF.

V usage is TRBV11-3 and J usage is TRBJ2-5, with D possibly being TRBD2 (5 bases). The CDR3 consists of 13 residues. V was trimmed by 8 bases and J by 3 bases, leaving 13 bases between them. The germline V gene has CDR1 SGHNT and CDR2 YENEEA. In DNA form, the CDR3 reads TGTGCCAGCCACGGAGGAAGTGAAGAGACCCAGTACTTC. It translates to CASHGGSEETQYF. The full variable domain, its missing parts supplied by reference TRBV11-3 and TRBJ2-5, is EAGVVQSPRYKIIEKKQPVAFWCNPISGHNTLYWYLQNLGQGPELLIRYENEEAVDDSQLPKDRFSAERLKGVDSTLKIQPAELGDSAVYLCASHGGSEETQYFGPGTRLLVL.

The rearrangement links TRBV29-1 to TRBJ2-4; no firm D call. The CDR3 has 15 amino acids. V was trimmed by 6 bases and J by 3 bases, leaving 18 bases between them. Germline V CDR1 and CDR2: SQVTM, ANQGSEA. The CDR3 nucleotides read TGCAGCGTCCTCTCTCGAGCCCTTGACAAAAACATTCAGTACTTC. Protein product: CSVLSRALDKNIQYF.